This is a list of T cell receptor beta chains from one sample in a study of early T cells in non-severe SARS-CoV-2 infection. TCRdb analysed the 5' RACE reads with MiXCR anew, one entry per CDR3 protein. The table shows fewer than 85,000 distinct CDR3 sequences, with approximately 13% occurring only once. Sequencing was carried out using whole blood. The origin of the receptors is an adult who was a healthcare worker with PCR-confirmed SARS-CoV-2 infection or an uninfected control (not recorded which). The CDR3 runs from the conserved cysteine through the conserved F or W. D genes are given only for firm matches. Only part of the rows carry a size: once, few, many, or a class if the clone is expanded.

d_gene: -
v_gene: TRBV6-1
j_gene: TRBJ2-3
abundance: -
CDR3aa: CASSDPPTDTQYF
CDR3nt: TGTGCCAGCAGTGATCCCCCCACAGATACGCAGTATTTT

d_gene: TRBD2
v_gene: TRBV20-1
j_gene: TRBJ2-3
abundance: -
CDR3aa: CSARDSGGPRQYF
CDR3nt: TGCAGTGCTAGAGATTCGGGGGGTCCAAGGCAGTATTTT

d_gene: -
v_gene: TRBV29-1
j_gene: TRBJ2-7
abundance: few
CDR3aa: CSVEDSNTYEQYF
CDR3nt: TGCAGCGTTGAGGACAGCAACACCTACGAGCAGTACTTC

d_gene: -
v_gene: TRBV25-1
j_gene: TRBJ2-1
abundance: -
CDR3aa: CASSDQDAGSYNEQFF
CDR3nt: TGTGCCAGCAGTGATCAAGACGCAGGCTCCTACAATGAGCAGTTCTTC

d_gene: -
v_gene: TRBV29-1
j_gene: TRBJ2-3
abundance: few
CDR3aa: CSVGHTYTDTQYF
CDR3nt: TGCAGCGTGGGACATACTTACACAGATACGCAGTATTTT

d_gene: -
v_gene: TRBV28
j_gene: TRBJ2-2
abundance: few
CDR3aa: CASSLPFWGSNTGELFF
CDR3nt: TGTGCCAGCAGTCTTCCCTTTTGGGGGTCGAACACCGGGGAGCTGTTTTTT

d_gene: -
v_gene: TRBV7-9
j_gene: TRBJ1-4
abundance: few
CDR3aa: CASSPTTRGAREKLFF
CDR3nt: TGTGCCAGCAGCCCTACAACGCGGGGGGCGAGGGAAAAACTGTTTTTT

d_gene: TRBD1
v_gene: TRBV3-1
j_gene: TRBJ1-2
abundance: -
CDR3aa: CASSRGQGAVGYTF
CDR3nt: TGTGCCAGCAGCCGGGGACAGGGGGCTGTCGGCTACACCTTC

d_gene: TRBD1
v_gene: TRBV5-1
j_gene: TRBJ2-1
abundance: -
CDR3aa: CASSIRQGAGNEQFF
CDR3nt: TGCGCCAGCAGCATTCGACAGGGGGCAGGGAATGAGCAGTTCTTC

d_gene: -
v_gene: TRBV12-3/TRBV12-4
j_gene: TRBJ2-3
abundance: few
CDR3aa: CASRPLADTQYF
CDR3nt: TGTGCCAGCAGACCTTTAGCGGATACGCAGTATTTT

d_gene: TRBD1
v_gene: TRBV30
j_gene: TRBJ1-2
abundance: -
CDR3aa: CAWEHRDRDGYTF
CDR3nt: TGTGCCTGGGAGCATCGGGACAGGGATGGCTACACCTTC

d_gene: -
v_gene: TRBV30
j_gene: TRBJ2-1
abundance: many
CDR3aa: CAWKAVYNEQFF
CDR3nt: TGTGCCTGGAAAGCAGTATACAATGAGCAGTTCTTC

d_gene: -
v_gene: TRBV27
j_gene: TRBJ2-1
abundance: many
CDR3aa: CASSLNGPPGQFF
CDR3nt: TGTGCCAGCAGTTTGAACGGGCCCCCTGGGCAGTTCTTC

d_gene: TRBD1
v_gene: TRBV29-1
j_gene: TRBJ2-1
abundance: many
CDR3aa: CSVEDRTGIKLF
CDR3nt: TGCAGCGTTGAAGACCGGACAGGGATAAAGCTCTTC

d_gene: -
v_gene: TRBV15
j_gene: TRBJ1-6
abundance: few
CDR3aa: CATSRDSPLHF
CDR3nt: TGTGCCACCAGCAGGGATTCACCCCTCCACTTT

d_gene: -
v_gene: TRBV29-1
j_gene: TRBJ1-1
abundance: -
CDR3aa: CSGGGAEAFF
CDR3nt: TGCAGCGGGGGAGGGGCTGAAGCTTTCTTT

d_gene: TRBD1
v_gene: TRBV28
j_gene: TRBJ2-7
abundance: -
CDR3aa: CASSYKTGAFYEQYF
CDR3nt: TGTGCCAGCAGTTACAAGACAGGGGCCTTCTACGAGCAGTACTTC

d_gene: -
v_gene: TRBV30
j_gene: TRBJ2-3
abundance: few
CDR3aa: CAWKSYGGLSTDTQYF
CDR3nt: TGTGCCTGGAAAAGTTACGGGGGGCTAAGCACAGATACGCAGTATTTT

d_gene: TRBD1
v_gene: TRBV11-1
j_gene: TRBJ2-3
abundance: few
CDR3aa: CASSFRQGLTDTQYF
CDR3nt: TGTGCCAGCAGCTTCCGACAGGGCCTCACAGATACGCAGTATTTT

d_gene: -
v_gene: TRBV6-4
j_gene: TRBJ1-2
abundance: many
CDR3aa: CASLAASYGYTF
CDR3nt: TGTGCCAGCTTGGCGGCTTCCTATGGCTACACCTTC

d_gene: -
v_gene: TRBV7-9
j_gene: TRBJ2-7
abundance: many
CDR3aa: CASSLGTVYEQYF
CDR3nt: TGTGCCAGCAGCTTAGGGACAGTTTACGAGCAGTACTTC

d_gene: TRBD1
v_gene: TRBV27
j_gene: TRBJ2-2
abundance: -
CDR3aa: CASRLRGPGELFF
CDR3nt: TGTGCCAGCAGACTGAGGGGGCCCGGGGAGCTGTTTTTT

d_gene: -
v_gene: TRBV12-3/TRBV12-4
j_gene: TRBJ1-5
abundance: many
CDR3aa: CASSFIRQPQHF
CDR3nt: TGTGCCAGCAGTTTTATCAGACAGCCCCAGCATTTT

d_gene: TRBD1
v_gene: TRBV28
j_gene: TRBJ2-2
abundance: -
CDR3aa: CASSPPSGRQGWELFF
CDR3nt: TGTGCCAGCAGCCCACCAAGTGGCCGACAGGGCTGGGAGCTGTTTTTT

d_gene: -
v_gene: TRBV29-1
j_gene: TRBJ1-2
abundance: -
CDR3aa: CSVDAGRDKSNYGYTF
CDR3nt: TGCAGCGTCGATGCGGGGCGGGACAAATCTAACTATGGCTACACCTTC

d_gene: TRBD1
v_gene: TRBV7-3
j_gene: TRBJ2-7
abundance: many
CDR3aa: CASSPGDRMSSYEQYF
CDR3nt: TGTGCCAGCAGCCCTGGGGACAGGATGAGCTCCTACGAGCAGTACTTC

d_gene: -
v_gene: TRBV5-1
j_gene: TRBJ1-6
abundance: many
CDR3aa: CASSQRQSSYNSPLHF
CDR3nt: TGCGCCAGCAGCCAGAGACAGAGCTCCTATAATTCACCCCTCCACTTT

d_gene: -
v_gene: TRBV5-1
j_gene: TRBJ1-4
abundance: -
CDR3aa: CASSRITNEKLFF
CDR3nt: TGCGCCAGCAGCAGGATTACTAATGAAAAACTGTTTTTT

d_gene: TRBD1
v_gene: TRBV27
j_gene: TRBJ2-7
abundance: -
CDR3aa: CASRVQGFNYEQYF
CDR3nt: TGTGCCAGCAGAGTACAGGGGTTTAACTACGAGCAGTACTTC

d_gene: -
v_gene: TRBV20-1
j_gene: TRBJ2-6
abundance: few
CDR3aa: CSARSPGANVLTF
CDR3nt: TGCAGTGCTAGGTCCCCTGGGGCCAACGTCCTGACTTTC

d_gene: -
v_gene: TRBV12-3/TRBV12-4
j_gene: TRBJ1-6
abundance: -
CDR3aa: CASRDSVSSYNSPLHF
CDR3nt: TGTGCCAGCAGAGACAGCGTCAGCTCCTATAATTCACCCCTCCACTTT

d_gene: TRBD1
v_gene: TRBV29-1
j_gene: TRBJ2-1
abundance: many
CDR3aa: CSTGQGDPYNEQFF
CDR3nt: TGCAGCACCGGACAGGGTGATCCCTACAATGAGCAGTTCTTC

d_gene: -
v_gene: TRBV5-5
j_gene: TRBJ1-1
abundance: many
CDR3aa: CASEDSYEAFF
CDR3nt: TGTGCCAGCGAGGACAGCTATGAAGCTTTCTTT

d_gene: -
v_gene: TRBV28
j_gene: TRBJ1-1
abundance: -
CDR3aa: CASKGIEAFF
CDR3nt: TGTGCCAGCAAGGGGATTGAGGCTTTCTTT

d_gene: -
v_gene: TRBV7-2
j_gene: TRBJ1-6
abundance: -
CDR3aa: CASSPQVAVNSPLHF
CDR3nt: TGTGCCAGCAGCCCCCAAGTGGCGGTTAATTCACCCCTCCACTTT

d_gene: TRBD1
v_gene: TRBV4-1
j_gene: TRBJ1-2
abundance: many
CDR3aa: CASSQTGTGVNGGDGYTF
CDR3nt: TGCGCCAGCAGCCAGACCGGGACAGGCGTCAACGGGGGAGATGGCTACACCTTC

d_gene: -
v_gene: TRBV7-9
j_gene: TRBJ2-6
abundance: -
CDR3aa: CASSSHQDSSGANVLTF
CDR3nt: TGTGCCAGCAGCTCCCACCAGGACTCTTCTGGGGCCAACGTCCTGACTTTC

d_gene: -
v_gene: TRBV27
j_gene: TRBJ1-1
abundance: few
CDR3aa: CASSIGWNTEAFF
CDR3nt: TGTGCCAGCTCTATTGGGTGGAACACTGAAGCTTTCTTT

d_gene: -
v_gene: TRBV12-3/TRBV12-4
j_gene: TRBJ2-3
abundance: few
CDR3aa: CASSLRRLTDTQYF
CDR3nt: TGTGCCAGCAGTTTACGGCGGCTCACAGATACGCAGTATTTT

d_gene: -
v_gene: TRBV29-1
j_gene: TRBJ2-7
abundance: -
CDR3aa: CSVVQDSYEQYF
CDR3nt: TGCAGCGTTGTCCAGGACTCCTACGAGCAGTACTTC

d_gene: -
v_gene: TRBV6-6
j_gene: TRBJ1-3
abundance: -
CDR3aa: CASSWAERSGNTIYF
CDR3nt: TGTGCCAGCAGTTGGGCGGAACGCTCTGGAAACACCATATATTTT

d_gene: -
v_gene: TRBV5-1
j_gene: TRBJ1-1
abundance: -
CDR3aa: CASSLGAGKITLNTEAFF
CDR3nt: TGCGCCAGCAGCTTGGGGGCAGGGAAAATCACTTTGAACACTGAAGCTTTCTTT

d_gene: -
v_gene: TRBV4-2
j_gene: TRBJ2-6
abundance: few
CDR3aa: CASSQSRQGSGANVLTF
CDR3nt: TGTGCCAGCAGCCAATCCCGGCAGGGCTCTGGGGCCAACGTCCTGACTTTC